The 25 T cell receptor beta chains listed next were all sequenced from one sample in a study of radiation and T cells in renal cell carcinoma. The sample's time point: blood 4 weeks post-SBRT, at nephrectomy. Treatment: 15 Gy SBRT to primary tumor, nephrectomy 4 weeks later. Profiling relied on immunoSEQ multiplex PCR, and the TCRdb table lists in-frame clones only, not all of them. Of over 85,000 clones in the sample, roughly 80% are singletons; the top ten hold roughly 8.8%. Sequenced material: blood, taken from a patient whose treatment included radiotherapy and nephrectomy. Receptor source: a man aged 45 to 65 with renal cell carcinoma.

This clone was found once. This rearrangement joins TRBV18 to TRBJ2-2, with no clear D. The V and J ends lost 4 bases and 1 base respectively, with 10 bases between them. CDR1 is KGHSH, CDR2 LQKENI, per germline. The CDR3 loop spans 15 amino acids. Written as DNA, the CDR3 is TGTGCCAGCTCACTACCCTTACGGAACACCGGGGAGCTGTTTTTT. Encoded protein: CASSLPLRNTGELFF.

The J gene is TRBJ2-7, the V gene TRBV7-8; D could derive from TRBD1 or TRBD2 (5 bases each). The germline V gene encodes CDR1 SGHVS and CDR2 FQNEAQ. The CDR3 spans 11 residues. V lost 1 base and J 12 bases, leaving 10 bases between the germline ends. The CDR3 coding sequence is TGTGCCAGCAGCTTAGGGGGGTTGTGGTACTTC. Encoded protein: CASSLGGLWYF.

This clone appeared once. The rearrangement joins TRBV19 to TRBJ1-6; no clear D gene. Deletions cut 4 bases from V and 7 bases from J, with 14 bases between. Germline lookup yields CDR1 LNHDA and CDR2 SQIVND (reference sequence). The CDR3 has 15 amino acids. CDR3 sequence: CASSSPFEQNSPLHF. The CDR3 DNA sequence: TGTGCCAGTAGTAGCCCCTTCGAGCAAAATTCACCCCTCCACTTT.

The V gene is TRBV7-8, the J gene TRBJ1-5, with 9 bases matching TRBD1. CDR3 length: 16 residues. Germline CDR1 is SGHVS and CDR2 is FQNEAQ. V lost 1 base, J lost 6 bases, and 7 bases stayed unmatched. The CDR3 loop is CASSLGGTGIIQPQHF. The CDR3 DNA reads as TGTGCCAGCAGCTTAGGGGGGACAGGGATAATTCAGCCCCAGCATTTT.

This clone was found once. J is TRBJ1-5 and V is TRBV4-1, with TRBD1 as a possible D gene (5 bases). The CDR3 covers 16 residues. From germline, CDR1 is MGHRA and CDR2 YSYEKL. Between the trimmed V and J ends, which lost 5 bases and 9 bases, there was a span of 23 bases. The CDR3 reads CASSSEGFSSIGPQHF. The CDR3 bases are TGCGCCAGCAGCTCAGAGGGGTTTTCTTCGATAGGGCCCCAGCATTTT.

The rearrangement uses TRBV7-2 and TRBJ1-1; TRBD1 matches at 7 bases. The CDR3 spans 14 residues. The trim removed 4 bases at V and 5 bases at J, leaving 7 bases unmatched. CDR1 is SGHTA and CDR2 is FQGNSA in the germline V gene. The CDR3 DNA is TGTGCCAGCAGCTCCCAGACAGGGACGACTGAAGCTTTCTTT. Translating it yields CASSSQTGTTEAFF.

The J gene is TRBJ1-1, the V gene TRBV5-1; unclear D gene. Trimming cost V 3 bases and J 1 base, with 10 bases left between them. Germline V gives CDR1 SGHRS, CDR2 YFSETQ. The CDR3 covers 14 residues. The CDR3 region is CASSWAGPNTEAFF. The CDR3 coding sequence is TGCGCCAGCAGCTGGGCAGGACCGAACACTGAAGCTTTCTTT.

This chain connects TRBV27 to TRBJ2-7; D uncertain. V shed 4 bases and J shed 1 base, with 8 bases lying between them. The CDR3 covers 13 residues. Germline CDR1 MNHEY, CDR2 SMNVEV (reference sequence). This CDR3 reads CASSSRASYEQYF. The CDR3 region has the DNA TGTGCCAGCAGTTCCCGCGCGTCCTACGAGCAGTACTTC.

The chain is built from TRBV7-2 and TRBJ2-7, with 9 bases lining up with TRBD2. V shed 3 bases and J 5 bases; nucleotides not matched to a gene: 5. The V gene's germline CDR1 is SGHTA and CDR2 FQGNSA. The CDR3 totals 14 residues. The CDR3 bases are TGTGCCAGCAGCTTGGGCGGGGGGGCCAACGAGCAGTACTTC. It codes for CASSLGGGANEQYF.

The V gene is TRBV2, the J gene TRBJ1-1; D is ambiguous. Germline V gene lookup returns CDR1 SNHLY and CDR2 FYNNEI. Trimming took 7 bases from V and 7 from J, leaving 13 bases between them. CDR3 length equals 12 residues. CDR3 DNA sequence: TGTGCCAGCACGGAATGGGGAAATGAAGCTTTCTTT. Its translation: CASTEWGNEAFF.

The gene calls are TRBV5-1 and TRBJ2-1; the D gene could be TRBD1 or TRBD2 (5 bases each). This CDR3 spans 13 amino acids. Trimming shortened V by 4 bases and J by 8 bases, and 13 bases separated the two germline ends. Per the germline V gene, CDR1 is SGHRS and CDR2 is YFSETQ. The CDR3 spells CASSREGADEQFF. The CDR3 DNA follows: TGCGCCAGCAGCCGGGAAGGGGCCGATGAGCAGTTCTTC.

V usage is TRBV4-2 and J usage is TRBJ1-2, with 8 bases identical to TRBD1. The CDR3 extends over 15 amino acids. From germline, CDR1 is LGHNA and CDR2 YNFKEQ. Trimming removed 2 bases from V and 6 bases from J; junction bases left unmatched: 8. CDR3 sequence (DNA): TGTGCCAGCAGCCAAACTCCAGGGGGCGAGGATGGCTACACCTTC. This codes for CASSQTPGGEDGYTF.

The rearrangement uses TRBV15 and TRBJ1-3; a possible D gene is TRBD1 (5 bases). CDR3 length: 15 amino acids. CDR1 is LNHNV and CDR2 is YYDKDF in the germline V gene (reference sequence). Trimming removed 1 base at V and 4 bases at J, with 11 bases between. CDR3 DNA sequence: TGTGCCACCAGCAGAGCTGGCGGACAAGGAAACACCATATATTTT. The encoded protein is CATSRAGGQGNTIYF.

The CDR3 is CASSLDSLHQPQHF. The DNA for the CDR3 is TGTGCCAGCAGCCTGGACAGTCTACATCAGCCCCAGCATTTT. The chain couples TRBV5-5 to TRBJ1-5, with D maybe TRBD1 (6 bases). V lost 4 bases, J lost 5 bases, and 13 bases lay in between. The length of the CDR3 is 14 residues. CDR1 SGHKS and CDR2 YYEKEE come from the germline V gene (reference sequence).

The chain joins TRBV19 to TRBJ2-4; the D is unclear. The V end lost 7 bases, the J end lost 0 bases, and 13 bases lay between the germline ends. This CDR3 comprises 15 residues. CDR1 is LNHDA and CDR2 is SQIVND in the germline V gene (reference sequence). The CDR3 DNA is TGTGCCAGTACGGCCCCCAGTTTAGCCAAAAACATTCAGTACTTC. This translates into CASTAPSLAKNIQYF.

The chain links TRBV18 to TRBJ2-5; perhaps TRBD2 as D (5 bases). The CDR3 contains 14 residues. Trimming stripped 3 bases from V and 2 bases from J, with 10 bases between. Germline loops: CDR1 KGHSH, CDR2 LQKENI. The CDR3 region is CASSPGRGQETQYF. Written as DNA, the CDR3 is TGTGCCAGCTCACCCGGACGGGGTCAAGAGACCCAGTACTTC.

This clone was counted once. This chain joins TRBV7-9 and TRBJ2-5, with TRBD2 identical over 7 bases. The J segment lost 2 bases and the V segment lost 4 bases, leaving 4 bases of the junction unmatched. Looked up from germline, CDR1 is SEHNR and CDR2 is FQNEAQ (reference sequence). CDR3 length: 14 amino acids. CDR3 in DNA: TGTGCCAGCAGCTGGGCTAGCGGACAAGAGACCCAGTACTTC. Amino acids: CASSWASGQETQYF.

The V call is TRBV12-5, the J call TRBJ2-5; 9 nucleotides agree with TRBD1. The CDR3 runs 17 residues. Trimming at V came to 2 bases and at J to 2 bases, leaving 9 bases not matched to a gene. Germline V lookup: CDR1 LGHNT, CDR2 FRNRAP. CDR3 in DNA: TGTGCTAGTGGTTTGTTCGGACAGGGGATACTGCAAGAGACCCAGTACTTC. Protein sequence: CASGLFGQGILQETQYF. Variable domain in full (rest from reference TRBV12-5 and TRBJ2-5): DARVTQTPRHKVTEMGQEVTMRCQPILGHNTVFWYRQTMMQGLELLAYFRNRAPLDDSGMPKDRFSAEMPDATLATLKIQPSEPRDSAVYFCASGLFGQGILQETQYFGPGTRLLVL.

The chain links TRBV6-1 to TRBJ2-1; 12 bases match TRBD1. The germline CDR1 and CDR2 sequences are MNHNS and SASEGT. This CDR3 is 16 amino acids long. With V trimmed by 4 bases and J by 7 bases, 8 bases remained unmatched. CDR3 nucleotide sequence: TGTGCCAGCAGTGCGCGACCGGGACAGGGGGCGAATGAGCAGTTCTTC. Its translation: CASSARPGQGANEQFF.

As regards this clone: An end of the junction differs from the germline gene, which may be a read error. The genes are TRBV5-1 and TRBJ2-1; 9 nucleotides line up with TRBD2. The CDR3 length is 15 residues. The V gene's germline CDR1 is SGHRS and CDR2 YFSETQ. The CDR3 DNA reads as TGCGCCAGCAGGTTGACTAGCGGCTCCCACAATGAGCAGTTCTTC. Its translation is CASRLTSGSHNEQFF.

CDR3 sequence: CASSLAAGGEQYF. The DNA of the CDR3 is TGTGCCAGCAGCTTGGCGGCAGGCGGCGAGCAGTACTTC. This sequence joins TRBV11-3 and TRBJ2-7; D not certain. Trimming left V 3 bases short and J 6 bases short, with 12 bases between. CDR3 length: 13 amino acids. The germline gives CDR1 SGHNT, CDR2 YENEEA.

The rearrangement links TRBV5-5 to TRBJ2-7; D might be TRBD1 (5 bases). This CDR3 is built from 14 residues. Trimming took 1 base from V and 2 from J, leaving 10 bases between them. Germline CDR1 SGHKS, CDR2 YYEKEE (reference sequence). The CDR3 nucleotides are TGTGCCAGCAGCTTGATCCAGGGAACCTACGAGCAGTACTTC. This codes for CASSLIQGTYEQYF. Supplemented by reference TRBV5-5 and TRBJ2-7, the full variable domain reads DAGVTQSPTHLIKTRGQQVTLRCSPISGHKSVSWYQQVLGQGPQFIFQYYEKEERGRGNFPDRFSARQFPNYSSELNVNALLLGDSALYLCASSLIQGTYEQYFGPGTRLTVT.

This chain links TRBV5-5 with TRBJ1-2; no definite D call. There are 14 residues in the CDR3. V was pared by 0 bases and J by 8 bases, with 14 bases between. CDR1 SGHKS and CDR2 YYEKEE come from the germline V gene (reference sequence). CDR3 sequence: CASSLETFLGGYTF. CDR3 nucleotides: TGTGCCAGCAGCTTGGAGACCTTCCTAGGGGGCTACACCTTC.

The chain uses TRBV7-9 and TRBJ1-5, with D maybe TRBD1 (6 bases). The CDR3 runs to 14 residues. Germline loops: CDR1 SEHNR, CDR2 FQNEAQ (reference sequence). V gave up 3 bases and J gave up 6 bases, with 12 bases separating them. Here the CDR3 DNA reads TGTGCCAGCAGCTTTAAAGGGGGGGGTCAGCCCCAGCATTTT. Its protein product is CASSFKGGGQPQHF.

The CDR3 DNA reads TGTGCCAGCAGCTACAGGGTTGATACGCAGTATTTT. Translating it yields CASSYRVDTQYF. J is TRBJ2-3 and V is TRBV2; D might be TRBD1 (6 bases). The CDR3 runs to 12 residues. Trimming left V 6 bases short and J 6 bases short, with 10 bases between. Per the germline V gene, CDR1 is SNHLY and CDR2 is FYNNEI.